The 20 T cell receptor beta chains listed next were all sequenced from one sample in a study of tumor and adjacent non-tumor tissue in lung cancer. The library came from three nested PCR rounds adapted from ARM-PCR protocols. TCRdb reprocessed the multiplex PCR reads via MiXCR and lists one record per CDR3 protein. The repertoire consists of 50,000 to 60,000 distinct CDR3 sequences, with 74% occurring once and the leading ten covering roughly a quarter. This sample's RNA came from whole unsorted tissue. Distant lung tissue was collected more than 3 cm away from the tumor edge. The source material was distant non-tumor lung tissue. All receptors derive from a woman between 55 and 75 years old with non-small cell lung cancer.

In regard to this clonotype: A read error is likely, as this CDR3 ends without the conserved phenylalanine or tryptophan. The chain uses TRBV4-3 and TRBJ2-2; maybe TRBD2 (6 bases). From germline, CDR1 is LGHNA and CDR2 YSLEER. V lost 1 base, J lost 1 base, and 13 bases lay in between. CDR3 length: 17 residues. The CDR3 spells CASSQGPGGLNTGELFS. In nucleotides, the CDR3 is TGCGCCAGCAGCCAAGGGCCAGGAGGGTTGAACACCGGGGAGCTGTTTTCT.

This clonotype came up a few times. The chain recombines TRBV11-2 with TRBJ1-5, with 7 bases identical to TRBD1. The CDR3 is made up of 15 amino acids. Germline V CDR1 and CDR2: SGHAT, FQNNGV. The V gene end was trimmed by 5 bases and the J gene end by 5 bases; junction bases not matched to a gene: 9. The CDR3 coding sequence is TGTGCCAGCAGCCAGGGACAGCACTACTATCAGCCCCAGCATTTT. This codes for CASSQGQHYYQPQHF.

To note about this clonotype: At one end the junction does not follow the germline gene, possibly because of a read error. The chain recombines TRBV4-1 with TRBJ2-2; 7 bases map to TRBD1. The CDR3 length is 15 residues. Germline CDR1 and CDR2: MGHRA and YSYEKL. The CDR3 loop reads CTSSHNDRDTGELFF. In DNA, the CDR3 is TGCACCAGCAGCCACAACGACAGGGACACCGGGGAGCTGTTTTTT.

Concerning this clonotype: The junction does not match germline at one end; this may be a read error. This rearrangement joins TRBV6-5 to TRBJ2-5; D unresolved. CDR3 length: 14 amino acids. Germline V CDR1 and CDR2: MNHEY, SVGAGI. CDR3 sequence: CASSAQREEGTQYF. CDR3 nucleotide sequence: TGTGCTAGCAGTGCCCAGAGAGAGGAAGGGACCCAGTACTTC.

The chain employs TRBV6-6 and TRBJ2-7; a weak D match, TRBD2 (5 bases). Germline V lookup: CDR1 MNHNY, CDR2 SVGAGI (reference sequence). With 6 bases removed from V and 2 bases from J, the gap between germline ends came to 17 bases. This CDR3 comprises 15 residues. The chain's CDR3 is CASRLIGSAPYEQYF. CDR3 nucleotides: TGTGCCAGCAGATTAATAGGGAGCGCGCCCTACGAGCAGTACTTC.

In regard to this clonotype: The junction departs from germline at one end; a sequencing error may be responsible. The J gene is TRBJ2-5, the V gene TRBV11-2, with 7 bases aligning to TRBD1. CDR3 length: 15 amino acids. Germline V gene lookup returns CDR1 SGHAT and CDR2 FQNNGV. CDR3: CARSSTGKGGWTQYF. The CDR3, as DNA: TGTGCCAGAAGCTCGACAGGGAAAGGGGGCTGGACCCAGTACTTC.

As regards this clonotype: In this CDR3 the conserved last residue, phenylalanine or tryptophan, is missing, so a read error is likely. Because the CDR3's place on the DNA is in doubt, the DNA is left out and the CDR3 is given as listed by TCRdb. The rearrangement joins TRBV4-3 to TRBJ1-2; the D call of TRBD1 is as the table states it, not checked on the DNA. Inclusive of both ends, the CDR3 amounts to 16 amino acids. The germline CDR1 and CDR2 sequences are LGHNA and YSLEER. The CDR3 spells CASSLTSDRVGYGYTS.

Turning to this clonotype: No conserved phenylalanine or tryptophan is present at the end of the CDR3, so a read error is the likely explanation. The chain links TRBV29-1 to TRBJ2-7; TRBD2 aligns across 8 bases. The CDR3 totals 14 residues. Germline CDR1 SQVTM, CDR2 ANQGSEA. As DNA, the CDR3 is TGCAGGGCTGGACCTAGCGGGTCTACCTACGAGCAGTACATC. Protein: CRAGPSGSTYEQYI.

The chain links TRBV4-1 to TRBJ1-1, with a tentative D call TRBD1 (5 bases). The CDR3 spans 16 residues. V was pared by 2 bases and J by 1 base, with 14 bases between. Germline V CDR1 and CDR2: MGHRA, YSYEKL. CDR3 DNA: TGCGCCAGCAGCCAACCAGCAAGGGGCGCGAACACTGAAGCTTTCTTT. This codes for CASSQPARGANTEAFF.

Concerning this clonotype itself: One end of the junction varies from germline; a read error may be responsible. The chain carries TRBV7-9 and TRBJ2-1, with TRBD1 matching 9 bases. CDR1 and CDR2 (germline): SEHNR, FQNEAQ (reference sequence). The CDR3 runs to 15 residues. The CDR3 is CVSSSGTGSYNEQFF. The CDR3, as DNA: TGTGTCAGCAGCTCCGGGACAGGGAGTTACAATGAGCAGTTCTTC.

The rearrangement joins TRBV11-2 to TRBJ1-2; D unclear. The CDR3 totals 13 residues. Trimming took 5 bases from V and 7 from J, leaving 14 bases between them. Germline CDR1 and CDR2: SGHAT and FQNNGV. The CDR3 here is CASSTAVVSGYTF. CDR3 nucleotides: TGTGCCAGCAGCACTGCAGTGGTCTCTGGCTACACCTTC. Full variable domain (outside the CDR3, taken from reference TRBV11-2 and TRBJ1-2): EAGVAQSPRYKIIEKRQSVAFWCNPISGHATLYWYQQILGQGPKLLIQFQNNGVVDDSQLPKDRFSAERLKGVDSTLKIQPAKLEDSAVYLCASSTAVVSGYTFGSGTRLTVV.

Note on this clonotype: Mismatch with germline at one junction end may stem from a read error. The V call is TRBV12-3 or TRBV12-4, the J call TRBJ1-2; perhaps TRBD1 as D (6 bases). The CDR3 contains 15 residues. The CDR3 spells CTSSFSLEGVRGYTF. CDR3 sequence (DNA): TGTACCAGCAGTTTCTCCCTAGAGGGGGTAAGGGGCTACACCTTC.

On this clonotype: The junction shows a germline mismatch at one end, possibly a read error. The CDR3 DNA reads TGTGCCAGCGGCTTAGCGCCAGACAGCCATGGCTACACCTTC. Protein product: CASGLAPDSHGYTF. The chain recombines TRBV7-2 with TRBJ1-2; possible D gene TRBD1, 5 bases. The CDR3 runs to 14 residues. Germline loops: CDR1 SGHTA, CDR2 FQGNSA.

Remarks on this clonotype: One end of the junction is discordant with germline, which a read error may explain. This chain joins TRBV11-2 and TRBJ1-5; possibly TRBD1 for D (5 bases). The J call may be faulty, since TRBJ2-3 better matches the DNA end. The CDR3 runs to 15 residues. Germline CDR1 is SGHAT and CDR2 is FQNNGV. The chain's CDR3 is CASSLGTRGLQPQYF. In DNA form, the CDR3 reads TGTGCTAGCAGCTTAGGAACAAGGGGCTTGCAGCCCCAGTATTTT.

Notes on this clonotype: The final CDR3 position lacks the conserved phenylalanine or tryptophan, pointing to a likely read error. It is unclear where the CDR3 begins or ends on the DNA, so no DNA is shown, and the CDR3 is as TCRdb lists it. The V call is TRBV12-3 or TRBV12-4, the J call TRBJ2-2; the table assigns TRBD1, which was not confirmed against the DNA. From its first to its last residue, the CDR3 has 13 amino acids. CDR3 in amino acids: CASSRQGTGELFY.

This chain's CDR3 is CASSRPTGGDYGYTF. CDR3 bases: TGTGCCAGCAGTCGCCCGACAGGGGGAGACTATGGCTACACCTTC. The V and J genes are TRBV7-9 and TRBJ1-2; 9 bases are a match to TRBD1. Germline CDR1 and CDR2: SEHNR and FQNEAQ (reference sequence). This CDR3 contains 15 residues. V was pared by 6 bases and J by 3 bases, with 8 bases of the junction left unmatched.

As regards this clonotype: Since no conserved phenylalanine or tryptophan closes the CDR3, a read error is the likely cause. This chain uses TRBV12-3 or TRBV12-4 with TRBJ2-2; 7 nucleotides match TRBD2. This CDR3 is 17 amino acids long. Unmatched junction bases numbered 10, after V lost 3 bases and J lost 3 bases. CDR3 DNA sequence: TGTGCCAGCAGTTTCAGGGACGGGGGGTTTTACACCGGGGAGCTGTTTTAT. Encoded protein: CASSFRDGGFYTGELFY.

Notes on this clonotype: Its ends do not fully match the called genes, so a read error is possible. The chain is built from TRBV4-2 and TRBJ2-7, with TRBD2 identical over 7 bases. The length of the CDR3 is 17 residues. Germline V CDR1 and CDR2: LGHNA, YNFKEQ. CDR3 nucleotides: TGTGCCAGGAGCCAACTCGATTTGGGGGAGGGTGGCTGCGAGCACTACTTC. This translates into CARSQLDLGEGGCEHYF.

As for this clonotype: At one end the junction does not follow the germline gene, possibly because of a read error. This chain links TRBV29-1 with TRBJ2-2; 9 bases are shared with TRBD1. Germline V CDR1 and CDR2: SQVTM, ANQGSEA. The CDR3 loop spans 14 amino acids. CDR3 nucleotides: TGTAGCGTTAAGGGACAGGGTAACACCGGGGAGCTGTATTTT. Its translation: CSVKGQGNTGELYF.

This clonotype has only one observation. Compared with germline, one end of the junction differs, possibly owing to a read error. The CDR3 region has the DNA TGCGCCAGCAGGGCCCTCGGTAGGGCCAGCACAGATACGGAGTATTTT. Protein sequence: CASRALGRASTDTEYF. The chain combines TRBV10-1 with TRBJ2-3, with D unresolved. The CDR3 covers 16 residues. Per germline, CDR1 WNHNN and CDR2 SYGVQD (reference sequence).